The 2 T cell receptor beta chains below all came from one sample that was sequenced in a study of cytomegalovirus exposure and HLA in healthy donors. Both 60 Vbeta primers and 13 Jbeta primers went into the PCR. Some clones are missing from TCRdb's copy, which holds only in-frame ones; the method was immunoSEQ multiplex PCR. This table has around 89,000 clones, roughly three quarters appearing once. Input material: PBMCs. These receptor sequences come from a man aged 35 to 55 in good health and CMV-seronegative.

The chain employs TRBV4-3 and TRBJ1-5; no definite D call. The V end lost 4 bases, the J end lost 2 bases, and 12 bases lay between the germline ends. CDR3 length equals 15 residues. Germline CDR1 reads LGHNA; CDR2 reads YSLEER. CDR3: CASSRGVLGNQPQHF. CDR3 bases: TGCGCCAGCAGCCGGGGAGTCCTTGGCAATCAGCCCCAGCATTTT.

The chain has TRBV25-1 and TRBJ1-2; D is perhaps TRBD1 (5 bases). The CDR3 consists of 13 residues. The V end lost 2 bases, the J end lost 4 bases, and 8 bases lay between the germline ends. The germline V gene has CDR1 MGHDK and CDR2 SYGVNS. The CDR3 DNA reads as TGTGCCAGCAGTGAACCCCAGGGCTATGGCTACACCTTC. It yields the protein CASSEPQGYGYTF.